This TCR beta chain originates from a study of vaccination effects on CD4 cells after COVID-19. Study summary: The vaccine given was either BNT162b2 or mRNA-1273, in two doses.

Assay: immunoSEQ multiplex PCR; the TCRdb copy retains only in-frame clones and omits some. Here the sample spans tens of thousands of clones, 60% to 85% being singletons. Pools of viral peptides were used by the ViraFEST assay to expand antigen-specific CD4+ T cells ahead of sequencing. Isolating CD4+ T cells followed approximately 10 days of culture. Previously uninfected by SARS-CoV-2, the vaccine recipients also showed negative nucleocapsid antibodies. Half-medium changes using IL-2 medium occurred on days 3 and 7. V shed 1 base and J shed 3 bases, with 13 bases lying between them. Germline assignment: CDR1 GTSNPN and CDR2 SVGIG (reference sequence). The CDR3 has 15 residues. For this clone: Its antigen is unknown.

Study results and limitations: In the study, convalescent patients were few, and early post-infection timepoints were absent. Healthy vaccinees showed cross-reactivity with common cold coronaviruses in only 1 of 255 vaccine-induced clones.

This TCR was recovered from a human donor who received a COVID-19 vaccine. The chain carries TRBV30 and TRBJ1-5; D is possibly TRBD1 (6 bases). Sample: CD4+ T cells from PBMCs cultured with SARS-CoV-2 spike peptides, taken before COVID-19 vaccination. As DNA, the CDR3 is TGTGCCTGGAGTGCGGGGGCAGGAGTCAATCAGCCCCAGCATTTT. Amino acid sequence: CAWSAGAGVNQPQHF.